This T cell receptor beta chain is from a study of T cells after yellow fever vaccination. Study information: Preparation of the low-cell-number fractions used SMART-Seq v4 Ultra Low Input.

Notes on the study in general: Reappearing after the booster were most of the clones from primary vaccination (96% CD4, about 87% CD8).

This clonotype was found a few times. Its matching antigen is unknown. TCR cDNA, made by 5'RACE template switching, carried an added universal primer site and UMIs. TCRdb reprocessed the 5' RACE reads with MiXCR, giving one entry per CDR3 protein. The repertoire consists of 450,000 to 600,000 distinct CDR3 sequences, with 17% occurring once and the leading ten covering 17%. Trimming removed 5 bases from V and 2 bases from J; junction bases left unmatched: 9. The CDR3 loop spans 15 amino acids. The V gene's germline CDR1 is DFQATT and CDR2 SNEGSKA (reference sequence). This clonotype was sampled from a man younger than 35 who received the YFV17D yellow fever vaccine. The input for sequencing was PBMCs, taken less than 6 days after the first yellow fever vaccination. The rearrangement uses TRBV20-1 and TRBJ2-5; 9 bases match TRBD2. The CDR3 nucleotides are TGCAGTGCTTACGGTAGCGGGGGAAGACAAGAGACCCAGTACTTC. It yields the protein CSAYGSGGRQETQYF.